This T cell receptor beta chain was recovered during a study of regulatory T cells in long-lasting Graves disease. Study overall: Newly diagnosed Graves' patients took antithyroid drugs under 3 months. General study points: Persistent disease preferred TRBV28, TRBJ1-2 and TRBJ2-5; new disease, TRBV20-1 and TRBJ2-1.

V was pared by 6 bases and J by 2 bases, with 11 bases between. This CDR3 has 14 residues. This clonotype was seen ten or more times. Antigen unknown. Noted time point: newly diagnosed GD, antithyroid drugs for less than 3 months. Preparation of the TCR library used RNA extracted from PBMCs. With iRepertoire HTBI primers and Arm-PCR of CDR3 regions, TCR beta libraries were built. TCRdb processed the multiplex PCR reads anew with MiXCR; each CDR3 protein has one entry. The sample includes about 460,000 distinct CDR3 sequences, approximately 14% seen only once; the top ten take under 20%. These same records also appear under a second study, on T cells in Graves' hyperthyroidism and ophthalmopathy. That source notes: The study enrolled patients aged 18 to 65 with newly diagnosed hyperthyroidism of under 2 months' duration.

The material was peripheral blood mononuclear cells (PBMCs), obtained at new diagnosis, from a patient treated with antithyroid drugs. This chain links TRBV12-3 or TRBV12-4 with TRBJ2-1; D may be TRBD2 (6 bases). The source is a woman in her 50s with Graves disease. The CDR3, as DNA: TGTGCCAGCAGCCCCTCGGGGGCCTACAATGAGCAGTTCTTC. This encodes CASSPSGAYNEQFF.